This T cell receptor beta chain was identified during a study of sequential checkpoint blockade in melanoma. Assay: immunoSEQ multiplex PCR; the TCRdb copy retains only in-frame clones and omits some. The repertoire holds 2,600 or so clones, with roughly 23% as singletons. The treatment denotes: randomized to nivolumab then ipilimumab (arm A) or the reverse (arm B). The trim removed 3 bases at V and 7 bases at J, leaving 5 bases unmatched. The CDR3 totals 14 residues. Germline V gene lookup returns CDR1 SGDLS and CDR2 YYNGEE. This specimen was tumor tissue (inferred from file names), taken from a patient given nivolumab and ipilimumab in sequence. The sequence was collected from a human patient with melanoma. Some clones in this sample may be carry-over from other donors' samples. The rearrangement joins TRBV9 to TRBJ2-2, with 8 bases fitting TRBD1. Written as DNA, the CDR3 is TGTGCCAGCAGCGGGACAGGGATGGGCGGGGAGCTGTTTTTT. Translated, it gives CASSGTGMGGELFF.